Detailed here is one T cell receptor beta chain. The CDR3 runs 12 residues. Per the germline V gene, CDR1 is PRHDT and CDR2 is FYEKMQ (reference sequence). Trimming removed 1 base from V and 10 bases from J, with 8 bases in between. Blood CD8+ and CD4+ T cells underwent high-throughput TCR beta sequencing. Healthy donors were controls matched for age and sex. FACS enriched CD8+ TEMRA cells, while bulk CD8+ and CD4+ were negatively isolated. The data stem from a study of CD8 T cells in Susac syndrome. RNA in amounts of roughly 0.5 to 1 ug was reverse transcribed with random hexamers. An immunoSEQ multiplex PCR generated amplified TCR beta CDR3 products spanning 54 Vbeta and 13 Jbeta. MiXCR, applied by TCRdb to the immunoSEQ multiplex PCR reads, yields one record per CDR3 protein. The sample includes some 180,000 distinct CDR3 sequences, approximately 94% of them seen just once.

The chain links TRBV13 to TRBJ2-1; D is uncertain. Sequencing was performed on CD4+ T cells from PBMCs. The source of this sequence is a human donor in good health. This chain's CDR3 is CASSLVPQEQFF. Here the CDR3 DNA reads TGTGCCAGCAGCTTAGTCCCACAGGAGCAGTTCTTC.